The clone carrying this T cell receptor (beta chain) was counted ten times or more. Its antigen is unknown. Naive CD8 T cells, phenotype CD8+CD4-CCR7+CD45RA+, were sorted. This sample was included in a study of molecular identifiers for immune sequencing clone quantification. The CDR3 totals 17 residues. The V end was cut by 8 bases, the J end by 0 bases, with 20 bases between. Germline V gives CDR1 MNHEY, CDR2 SVGEGT. General study points: Clones above 20 RNA copies contained over 98% of effector molecules and under 1% of naive molecules.

Previously reported methods and listed TCR primers produced the bulk TCR libraries. TCRdb redid the calling of the PCR reads with MiXCR, one entry per CDR3 protein. The sample records 550,000 to 750,000 distinct CDR3 sequences, 15% to 20% being singletons. The sequencing sample was made of naive CD8+ T cells from blood, with Jurkat cell RNA spiked in. Subset denoted: FACS-sorted CD8+CD4-CCR7+CD45RA+ naive T cells. The TCR was taken from a human donor in good health. Some libraries in this study had Jurkat cell RNA spiked in. The chain carries TRBV6-2 or TRBV6-3 and TRBJ2-1, with TRBD1 as a possible D gene (6 bases). The CDR3 loop reads CASGKPTGPSSYNEQFF. CDR3 DNA: TGTGCCAGCGGAAAACCGACAGGCCCGAGCTCCTACAATGAGCAGTTCTTC.